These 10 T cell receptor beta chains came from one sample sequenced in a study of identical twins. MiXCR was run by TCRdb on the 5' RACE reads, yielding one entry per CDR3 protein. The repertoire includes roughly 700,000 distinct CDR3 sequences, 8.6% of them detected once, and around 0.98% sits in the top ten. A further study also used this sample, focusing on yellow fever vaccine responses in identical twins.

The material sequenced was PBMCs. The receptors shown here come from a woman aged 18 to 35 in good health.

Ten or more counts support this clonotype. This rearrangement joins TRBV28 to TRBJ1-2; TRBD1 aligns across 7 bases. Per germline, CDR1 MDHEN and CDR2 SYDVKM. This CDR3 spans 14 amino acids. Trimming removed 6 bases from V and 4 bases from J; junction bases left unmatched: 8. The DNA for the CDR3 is TGTGCCAGCAGCCCGACAGGGCTTGGCTATGGCTACACCTTC. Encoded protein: CASSPTGLGYGYTF.

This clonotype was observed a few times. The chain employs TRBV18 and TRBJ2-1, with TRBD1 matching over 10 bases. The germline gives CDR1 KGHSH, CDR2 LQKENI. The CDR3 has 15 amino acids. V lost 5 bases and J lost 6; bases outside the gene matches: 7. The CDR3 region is CASSTGTGVANEQFF. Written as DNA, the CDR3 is TGTGCCAGCTCAACCGGGACAGGGGTGGCCAATGAGCAGTTCTTC.

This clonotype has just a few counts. For the CDR3, the DNA is TGCAGTGCCAGCCTCACGCGGGGTGGCGAGCAGTACTTC. Amino acid sequence: CSASLTRGGEQYF. The J gene is TRBJ2-7, the V gene TRBV20-1; weak D call: TRBD2 (6 bases). This CDR3 region has 13 residues. Germline assignment: CDR1 DFQATT and CDR2 SNEGSKA (reference sequence). V lost 6 bases to trimming and J lost 6 bases, with 18 bases between them.

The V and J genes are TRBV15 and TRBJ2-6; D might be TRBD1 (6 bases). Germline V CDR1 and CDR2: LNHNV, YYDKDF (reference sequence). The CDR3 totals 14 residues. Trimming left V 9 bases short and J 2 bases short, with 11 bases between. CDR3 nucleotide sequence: TGTGCCACGGGCAGACAGGCTGGGGCCAACGTCCTGACTTTC. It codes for CATGRQAGANVLTF.

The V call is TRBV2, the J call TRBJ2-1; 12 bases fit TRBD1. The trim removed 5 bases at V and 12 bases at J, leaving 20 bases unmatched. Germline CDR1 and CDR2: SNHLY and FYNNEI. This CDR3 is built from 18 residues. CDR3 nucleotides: TGTGCCAGCAGTTGGGGGTGGGACAGGGGGCATGGGGCCCAATGGCAGTTCTTC. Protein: CASSWGWDRGHGAQWQFF. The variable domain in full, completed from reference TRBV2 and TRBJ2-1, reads EPEVTQTPSHQVTQMGQEVILRCVPISNHLYFYWYRQILGQKVEFLVSFYNNEISEKSEIFDDQFSVERPDGSNFTLKIRSTKLEDSAMYFCASSWGWDRGHGAQWQFFGPGTRLTVL.

This chain's CDR3 is CASSWKGQPSYEQYF. The CDR3 DNA reads as TGTGCCAGCAGCTGGAAAGGACAGCCTTCCTACGAGCAGTACTTC. J is TRBJ2-7 and V is TRBV5-6; D perhaps matches TRBD1 (6 bases). V lost 3 bases and J 1 base, leaving 14 bases between the germline ends. There are 15 residues in the CDR3. CDR1 and CDR2 from the germline V gene are SGHDT and YYEEEE.

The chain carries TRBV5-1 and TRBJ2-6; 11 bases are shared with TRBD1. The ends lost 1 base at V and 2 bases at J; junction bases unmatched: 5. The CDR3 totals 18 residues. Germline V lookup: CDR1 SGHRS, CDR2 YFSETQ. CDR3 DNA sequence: TGCGCCAGCAGCTTGCGTGGGACAGGGGGTACTGGGGCCAACGTCCTGACTTTC. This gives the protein CASSLRGTGGTGANVLTF.

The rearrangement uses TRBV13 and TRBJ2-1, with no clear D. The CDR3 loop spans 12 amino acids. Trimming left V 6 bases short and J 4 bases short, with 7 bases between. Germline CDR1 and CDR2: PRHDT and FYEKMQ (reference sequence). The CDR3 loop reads CASRAQYNEQFF. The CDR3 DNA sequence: TGTGCCAGCAGGGCTCAGTACAATGAGCAGTTCTTC.

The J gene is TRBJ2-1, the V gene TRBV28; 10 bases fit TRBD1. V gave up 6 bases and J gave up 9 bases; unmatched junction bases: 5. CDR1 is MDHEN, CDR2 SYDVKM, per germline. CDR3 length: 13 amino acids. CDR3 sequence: CASRRDRGIEQFF. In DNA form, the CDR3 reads TGTGCCAGCAGAAGGGACAGGGGCATTGAGCAGTTCTTC.

CDR3 in amino acids: CASSRKLWGRTYNEQFF. CDR3 coding DNA: TGTGCCAGCAGCAGAAAATTGTGGGGCCGGACCTACAATGAGCAGTTCTTC. The V call is TRBV6-7, the J call TRBJ2-1; the D gene is possibly TRBD1 (5 bases). TRBV6-7 is an open reading frame whose function is uncertain. This CDR3 contains 17 residues. The germline V and J ends were trimmed by 6 bases and 2 bases, with 20 bases remaining between them.